These 24 T cell receptor beta chains came from one sample sequenced in a study of cytomegalovirus exposure and HLA in healthy donors. Primers: 60 Vbeta forward and 13 Jbeta reverse. Using immunoSEQ multiplex PCR, the repertoire was profiled, and TCRdb retains in-frame clones only, with some absent. This table has 60,000 or so clones, approximately 80% appearing once. Sequenced input: PBMCs. The receptors come from a woman between 40 and 50 years old in good health and CMV-seropositive.

This clone has a handful of counts. This chain uses TRBV30 with TRBJ1-1; D remains unclear. Trimming removed 3 bases at V and 1 base at J, with 9 bases between. The CDR3 is 13 residues long. CDR1 and CDR2 (germline): GTSNPN, SVGIG (reference sequence). CDR3 nucleotide sequence: TGTGCCTGGAGCCTTATCGGGAACACTGAAGCTTTCTTT. It encodes CAWSLIGNTEAFF.

The J gene is TRBJ2-1, the V gene TRBV7-8; 11 bases align to TRBD2. Germline V gives CDR1 SGHVS, CDR2 FQNEAQ. J was trimmed by 9 bases and V by 5 bases; bases with no gene match: 9. The CDR3 runs to 15 residues. The CDR3: CASSTLAGGPTEQFF. The DNA for the CDR3 is TGTGCCAGCAGCACCTTAGCGGGGGGGCCGACTGAGCAGTTCTTC.

The rearrangement joins TRBV15 to TRBJ1-5; D is unresolved. Per germline, CDR1 LNHNV and CDR2 YYDKDF (reference sequence). There are 12 residues in the CDR3. V lost 0 bases, J lost 7 bases, and 4 bases lay in between. The CDR3: CATSRDQQPQHF. In nucleotides, the CDR3 is TGTGCCACCAGCAGAGATCAGCAGCCCCAGCATTTT.

The V and J genes are TRBV6-5 and TRBJ1-3; no reliable D call. Trimming cost V 7 bases and J 0 bases, with 7 bases left between them. From germline, CDR1 is MNHEY and CDR2 SVGAGI. CDR3 size: 13 residues. The CDR3 spells CASTENSGNTIYF. The CDR3, as DNA: TGTGCCAGCACCGAGAACTCTGGAAACACCATATATTTT.

The chain uses TRBV4-1 and TRBJ1-4; 7 bases agree with TRBD1. J gave up 15 bases and V 4 bases, and 5 bases lay outside the gene matches. Looked up from germline, CDR1 is MGHRA and CDR2 is YSYEKL. This CDR3 has 11 residues. The CDR3 DNA follows: TGCGCCAGCAGCCGCAAGGGGGCCATGTTTTTT. Translated, it gives CASSRKGAMFF.

This clone has only one observation. This sequence joins TRBV5-4 and TRBJ2-3; 7 nucleotides match TRBD1. The CDR3 is 15 residues long. Germline trimming cut 4 bases from V and 6 bases from J; bases unmatched to any gene: 11. Germline V lookup: CDR1 SGHNT, CDR2 YYREEE (reference sequence). This chain's CDR3 is CASSTQQGTRDTQYF. CDR3 DNA: TGTGCCAGCAGCACTCAACAGGGGACGAGGGATACGCAGTATTTT.

The chain joins TRBV7-9 to TRBJ2-3; unclear D gene. V was clipped by 1 base and J by 0 bases, with 5 bases between them. The CDR3 totals 14 residues. The germline V gene has CDR1 SEHNR and CDR2 FQNEAQ (reference sequence). The CDR3 loop is CASSLGISTDTQYF. CDR3 coding DNA: TGTGCCAGCAGCTTAGGTATTAGCACAGATACGCAGTATTTT.

J is TRBJ2-3 and V is TRBV5-1; the D gene is possibly TRBD1 (5 bases). The CDR3 has 13 residues. Germline CDR1 and CDR2: SGHRS and YFSETQ. V shed 3 bases and J shed 0 bases, with 5 bases lying between them. The CDR3 region has the DNA TGCGCCAGCAGCTGGACAAGCACAGATACGCAGTATTTT. As protein: CASSWTSTDTQYF.

This chain uses TRBV29-1 with TRBJ2-2; 9 positions match TRBD2. V shed 4 bases, J shed 2 bases, and the junction held 8 bases outside the gene matches. This CDR3 spans 16 amino acids. Germline V gives CDR1 SQVTM, CDR2 ANQGSEA. The CDR3 sequence: CSVVLSGGLNTGELFF. The CDR3, as DNA: TGCAGCGTTGTGCTTAGCGGGGGCCTAAACACCGGGGAGCTGTTTTTT.

This rearrangement joins TRBV30 to TRBJ1-1; no clear D. Trimming cost V 6 bases and J 7 bases, with 9 bases left between them. Germline CDR1 reads GTSNPN; CDR2 reads SVGIG (reference sequence). CDR3 length equals 10 residues. The CDR3 bases are TGTGCCTGTGGCAGACTTGAAGCTTTCTTT. Protein sequence: CACGRLEAFF.

This clone was counted between two and nine times. J is TRBJ1-5 and V is TRBV4-2, with D hard to call. V lost 2 bases and J lost 6, with 14 bases in between. In germline, CDR1 is LGHNA, CDR2 YNFKEQ. The CDR3 loop spans 15 amino acids. CDR3 sequence: CASSQNPGSGQPQHF. The CDR3 DNA is TGTGCCAGCAGCCAAAACCCGGGGTCAGGTCAGCCCCAGCATTTT.

The sample holds one count of this clone. V gene TRBV30 combines with J gene TRBJ1-5; possible D gene TRBD1, 5 bases. V lost 4 bases, J lost 6 bases, and 13 bases lay in between. The CDR3 covers 13 residues. Germline V gene sequence: CDR1 GTSNPN, CDR2 SVGIG (reference sequence). CDR3: CAWTWGVGQPQHF. The CDR3 nucleotides read TGTGCCTGGACTTGGGGGGTCGGTCAGCCCCAGCATTTT. Variable domain in full (rest from reference TRBV30 and TRBJ1-5): SQTIHQWPATLVQPVGSPLSLECTVEGTSNPNLYWYRQAAGRGLQLLFYSVGIGQISSEVPQNLSASRPQDRQFILSSKKLLLSDSGFYLCAWTWGVGQPQHFGDGTRLSIL.

About this clone: Its ends do not fully match the called genes, so a read error is possible. The V gene is TRBV7-9, the J gene TRBJ1-5; TRBD1 matches 7 bases. Germline CDR1 is SEHNR and CDR2 is FQNEAQ (reference sequence). CDR3 length equals 17 residues. CDR3 coding DNA: TGTTCCAGCAGCTTTATTCAAGGGGGCATTGGCAATCAGCCCCAGCATTTT. Encoded protein: CSSSFIQGGIGNQPQHF.

For this clone: One end of the junction is discordant with germline, which a read error may explain. The V call is TRBV27, the J call TRBJ1-2; TRBD1 might be the D (6 bases). The CDR3 is 13 residues long. Germline CDR1 MNHEY, CDR2 SMNVEV (reference sequence). The CDR3 DNA reads TGTGCCAGCAGGCCCCCGGGACACTATGGCCACACCTTC. It yields the protein CASRPPGHYGHTF.

This chain joins TRBV5-5 and TRBJ2-5; 8 bases are a match to TRBD1. The J segment lost 4 bases and the V segment lost 2 bases, leaving 4 bases of the junction unmatched. Germline-derived CDR1 and CDR2 are SGHKS and YYEKEE (reference sequence). This CDR3 has 14 amino acids. CDR3 protein: CASSLGQGGETQYF. The CDR3 coding sequence is TGTGCCAGCAGCTTAGGACAGGGCGGAGAGACCCAGTACTTC.

V and J are TRBV5-1 and TRBJ1-4, with a possible D match to TRBD1 (5 bases). Germline values: CDR1 SGHRS, CDR2 YFSETQ. The V and J ends lost 2 bases and 5 bases respectively, with 7 bases between them. The CDR3 covers 13 residues. This CDR3 is CASSFRQNEKLFF. In nucleotides, the CDR3 is TGCGCCAGCAGCTTCCGACAGAATGAAAAACTGTTTTTT.

J is TRBJ1-2 and V is TRBV6-5, with TRBD1 matching 8 bases. The CDR3 length is 13 residues. Germline lookup yields CDR1 MNHEY and CDR2 SVGAGI. Losses at the gene ends were 6 bases for V and 4 bases for J; bases not matched to a gene: 4. The CDR3 DNA sequence: TGTGCCAGCAGCCTCGACAGGGGCTATGGCTACACCTTC. This codes for CASSLDRGYGYTF.

The rearrangement joins TRBV27 to TRBJ1-1; 8 nucleotides agree with TRBD1. Germline assignment: CDR1 MNHEY and CDR2 SMNVEV (reference sequence). The CDR3 covers 14 residues. V shed 3 bases, J shed 5 bases, and the junction held 5 bases outside the gene matches. The CDR3 sequence: CASSFSGGYTEAFF. CDR3 nucleotide sequence: TGTGCCAGCAGTTTTTCAGGGGGCTATACTGAAGCTTTCTTT.

The chain carries TRBV5-5 and TRBJ2-7; no firm D call. CDR3 length: 13 amino acids. CDR1 is SGHKS, CDR2 YYEKEE, per germline (reference sequence). V was shortened by 1 base and J by 1 base, with 6 bases between the two germline ends. The CDR3 loop reads CASSLSRSYEQYF. The CDR3 nucleotides are TGTGCCAGCAGCTTGAGCCGGTCCTACGAGCAGTACTTC.

There are a few counts of this clone. This sample includes further DNA sequences coding for the same CDR3. The V and J genes are TRBV5-6 and TRBJ2-4; 12 positions agree with TRBD2. The ends lost 3 bases at V and 5 bases at J; junction bases unmatched: 6. The CDR3 extends over 16 amino acids. Germline V gene data show CDR1 as SGHDT and CDR2 as YYEEEE. The DNA of the CDR3 is TGTGCCAGCAGCTCCGGACTAGCGGGGTTCCAAAACATTCAGTACTTC. Protein: CASSSGLAGFQNIQYF.

V is TRBV7-2 and J is TRBJ2-1; TRBD2 aligns across 9 bases. J was trimmed by 2 bases and V by 2 bases; bases with no gene match: 1. The germline V gene encodes CDR1 SGHTA and CDR2 FQGNSA. The CDR3 is 15 residues long. The CDR3 nucleotides are TGTGCCAGCAGCTTAAGCGGGGGGCCCTACAATGAGCAGTTCTTC. Protein product: CASSLSGGPYNEQFF.

This clone was counted a single time. CDR3 loop: CASSERTSWETQYF. The CDR3 coding sequence is TGTGCCAGCAGCGAACGGACTAGCTGGGAGACCCAGTACTTC. The genes are TRBV5-4 and TRBJ2-5; 8 bases line up with TRBD2. Trimming at V came to 4 bases and at J to 5 bases, leaving 7 bases not matched to a gene. This CDR3 has 14 amino acids. Looked up from germline, CDR1 is SGHNT and CDR2 is YYREEE (reference sequence).

The rearrangement links TRBV19 to TRBJ2-4; 8 bases agree with TRBD1. The germline V gene encodes CDR1 LNHDA and CDR2 SQIVND (reference sequence). The CDR3 totals 15 residues. V lost 5 bases and J lost 1; bases outside the gene matches: 4. CDR3 coding DNA: TGTGCCAGTAGTCAACAGGGGGGCGCCAAAAACATTCAGTACTTC. This translates into CASSQQGGAKNIQYF.

The chain couples TRBV4-3 to TRBJ2-1; 9 positions match TRBD2. The CDR3 has 16 amino acids. V was pared by 1 base and J by 9 bases, with 10 bases of the junction left unmatched. CDR1 is LGHNA and CDR2 is YSLEER in the germline V gene. CDR3 coding DNA: TGCGCCAGCAGCCAAGTAGGCAAGCGGGGGGCCGTTGAGCAGTTCTTC. Protein product: CASSQVGKRGAVEQFF.